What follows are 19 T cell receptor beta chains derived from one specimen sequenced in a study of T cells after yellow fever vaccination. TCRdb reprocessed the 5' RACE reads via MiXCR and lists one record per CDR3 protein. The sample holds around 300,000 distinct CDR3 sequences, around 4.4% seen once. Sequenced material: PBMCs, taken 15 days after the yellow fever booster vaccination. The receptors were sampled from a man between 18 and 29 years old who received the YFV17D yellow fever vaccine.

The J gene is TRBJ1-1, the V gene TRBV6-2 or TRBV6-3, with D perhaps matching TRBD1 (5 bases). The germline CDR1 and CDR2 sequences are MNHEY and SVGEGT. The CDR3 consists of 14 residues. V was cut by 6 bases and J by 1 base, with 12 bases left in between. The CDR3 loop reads CASSPGGRNTEAFF. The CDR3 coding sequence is TGTGCCAGCAGCCCCGGGGGGAGGAACACTGAAGCTTTCTTT.

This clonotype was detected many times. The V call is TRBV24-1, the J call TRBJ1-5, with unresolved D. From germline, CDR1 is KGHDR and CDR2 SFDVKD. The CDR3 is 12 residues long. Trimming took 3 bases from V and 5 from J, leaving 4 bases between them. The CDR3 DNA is TGTGCCACCAGTGATCCTGATCAGCCCCAGCATTTT. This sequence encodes CATSDPDQPQHF.

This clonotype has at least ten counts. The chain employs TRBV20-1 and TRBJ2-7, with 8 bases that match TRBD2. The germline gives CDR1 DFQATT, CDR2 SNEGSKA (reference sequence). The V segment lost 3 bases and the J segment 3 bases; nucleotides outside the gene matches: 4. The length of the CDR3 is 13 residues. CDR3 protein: CSASAGGGYEQYF. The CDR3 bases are TGCAGTGCTAGTGCGGGGGGTGGCTACGAGCAGTACTTC.

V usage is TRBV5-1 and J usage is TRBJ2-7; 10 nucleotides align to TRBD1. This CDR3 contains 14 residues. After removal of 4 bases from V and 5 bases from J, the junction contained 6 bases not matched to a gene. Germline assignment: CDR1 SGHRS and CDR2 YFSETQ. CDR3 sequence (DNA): TGCGCCAGCAGCCGGACCGGGACAGGGGACGAGCAGTACGTC. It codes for CASSRTGTGDEQYV.

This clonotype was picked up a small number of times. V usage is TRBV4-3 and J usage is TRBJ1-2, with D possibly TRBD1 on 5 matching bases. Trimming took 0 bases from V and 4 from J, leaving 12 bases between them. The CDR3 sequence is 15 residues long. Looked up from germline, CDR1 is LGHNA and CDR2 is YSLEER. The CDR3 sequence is CASSQEEGPFYGYTF. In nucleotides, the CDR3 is TGCGCCAGCAGCCAAGAGGAGGGGCCCTTCTATGGCTACACCTTC.

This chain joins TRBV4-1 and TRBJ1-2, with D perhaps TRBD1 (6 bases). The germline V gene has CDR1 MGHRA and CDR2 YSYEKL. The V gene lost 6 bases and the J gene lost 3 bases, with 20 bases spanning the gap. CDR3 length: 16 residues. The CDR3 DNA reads TGCGCCAGCAGTAGATCTAAGGGGGGAAATTACTATGGCTACACCTTC. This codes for CASSRSKGGNYYGYTF.

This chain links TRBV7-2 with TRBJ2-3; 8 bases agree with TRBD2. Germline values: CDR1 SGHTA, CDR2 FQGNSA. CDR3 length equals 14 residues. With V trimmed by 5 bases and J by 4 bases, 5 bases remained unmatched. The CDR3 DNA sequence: TGTGCCAGCAGCCGCCGGGGGGGCTCAGATACGCAGTATTTT. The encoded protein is CASSRRGGSDTQYF.

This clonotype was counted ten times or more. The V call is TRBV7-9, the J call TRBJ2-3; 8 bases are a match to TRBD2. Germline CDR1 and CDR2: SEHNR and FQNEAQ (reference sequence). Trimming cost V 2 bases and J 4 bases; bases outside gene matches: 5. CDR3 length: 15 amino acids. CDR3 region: CASSLLRGASDTQYF. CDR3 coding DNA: TGTGCCAGCAGCTTACTGCGGGGGGCTTCAGATACGCAGTATTTT.

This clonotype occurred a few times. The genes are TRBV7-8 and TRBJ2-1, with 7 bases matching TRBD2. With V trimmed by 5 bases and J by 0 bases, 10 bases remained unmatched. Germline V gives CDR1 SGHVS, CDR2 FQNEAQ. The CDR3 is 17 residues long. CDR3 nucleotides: TGTGCCAGCAGCCTTATAGATGGGGAGGGCTCCTACAATGAGCAGTTCTTC. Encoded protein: CASSLIDGEGSYNEQFF.

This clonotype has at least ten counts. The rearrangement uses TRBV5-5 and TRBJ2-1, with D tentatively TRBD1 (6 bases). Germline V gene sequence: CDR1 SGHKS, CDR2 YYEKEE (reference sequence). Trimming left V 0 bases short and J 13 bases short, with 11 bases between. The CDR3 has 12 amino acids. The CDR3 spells CASSLVRGDQFF. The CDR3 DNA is TGTGCCAGCAGCTTGGTCAGGGGCGACCAGTTCTTC.

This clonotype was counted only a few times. CDR3 in DNA: TGCAGTTACAGTCCTCCCTCCTACAATGAGCAGTTCTTC. Protein: CSYSPPSYNEQFF. J is TRBJ2-1 and V is TRBV20-1; D is unresolved. V lost 8 bases, J lost 0 bases, and 11 bases lay in between. Germline V gene data show CDR1 as DFQATT and CDR2 as SNEGSKA (reference sequence). The CDR3 has 13 amino acids.

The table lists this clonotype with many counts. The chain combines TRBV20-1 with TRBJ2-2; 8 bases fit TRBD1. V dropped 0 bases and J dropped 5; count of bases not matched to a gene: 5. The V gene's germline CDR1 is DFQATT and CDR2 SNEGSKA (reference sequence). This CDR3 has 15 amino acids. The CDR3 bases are TGCAGTGCTAGAGATCAGGGGGCTAGGACCGGGGAGCTGTTTTTT. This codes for CSARDQGARTGELFF.

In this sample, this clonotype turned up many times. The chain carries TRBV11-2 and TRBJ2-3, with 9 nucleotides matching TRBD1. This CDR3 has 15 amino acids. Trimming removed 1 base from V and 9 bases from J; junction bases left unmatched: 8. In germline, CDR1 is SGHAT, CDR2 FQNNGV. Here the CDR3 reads CASSLGSGQGKTQYF. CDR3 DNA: TGTGCCAGCAGCTTAGGAAGTGGACAGGGGAAGACGCAGTATTTT.

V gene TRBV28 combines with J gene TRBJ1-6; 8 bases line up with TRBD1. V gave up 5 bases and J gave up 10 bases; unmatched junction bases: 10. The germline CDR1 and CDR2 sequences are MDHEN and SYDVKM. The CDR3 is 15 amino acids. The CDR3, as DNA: TGTGCCAGCAGTGCTTCCGGGACAGGTAGCTCACCCCTCCACTTT. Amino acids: CASSASGTGSSPLHF.

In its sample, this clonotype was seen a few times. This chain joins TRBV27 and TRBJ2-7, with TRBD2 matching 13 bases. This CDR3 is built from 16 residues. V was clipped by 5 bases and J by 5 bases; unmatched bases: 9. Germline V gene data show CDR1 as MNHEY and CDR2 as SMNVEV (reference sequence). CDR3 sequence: CASSPMTSGGPHEQYV. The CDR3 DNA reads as TGTGCCAGCAGTCCCATGACTAGCGGGGGGCCCCACGAGCAGTACGTC.

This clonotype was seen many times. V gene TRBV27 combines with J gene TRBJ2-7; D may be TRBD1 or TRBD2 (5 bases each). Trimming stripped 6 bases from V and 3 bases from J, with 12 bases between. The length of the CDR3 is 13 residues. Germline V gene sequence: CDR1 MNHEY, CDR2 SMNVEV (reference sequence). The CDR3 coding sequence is TGTGCCAGCAGGCCGGGACCTCGCTACGAGCAGTACTTC. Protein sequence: CASRPGPRYEQYF.

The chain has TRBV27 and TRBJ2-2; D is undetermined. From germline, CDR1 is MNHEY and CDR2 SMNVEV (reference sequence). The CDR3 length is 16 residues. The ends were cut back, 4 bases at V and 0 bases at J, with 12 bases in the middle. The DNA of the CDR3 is TGTGCCAGCAGTTCAGAGACCGAGGCGAACACCGGGGAGCTGTTTTTT. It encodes CASSSETEANTGELFF.

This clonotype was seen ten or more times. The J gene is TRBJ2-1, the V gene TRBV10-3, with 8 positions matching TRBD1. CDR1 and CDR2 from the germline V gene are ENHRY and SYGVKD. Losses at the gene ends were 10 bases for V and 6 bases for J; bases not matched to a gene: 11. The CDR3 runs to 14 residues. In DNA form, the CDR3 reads TGTGCCACGTCCGGGACAGGAGTGTCCAATGAGCAGTTCTTC. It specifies CATSGTGVSNEQFF.

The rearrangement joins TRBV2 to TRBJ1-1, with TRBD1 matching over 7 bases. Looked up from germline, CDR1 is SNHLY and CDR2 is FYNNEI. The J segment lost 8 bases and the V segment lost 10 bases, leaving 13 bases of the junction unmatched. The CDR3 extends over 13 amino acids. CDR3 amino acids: CANQPGDSAEAFF. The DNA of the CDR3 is TGTGCCAACCAACCCGGGGACAGCGCCGAAGCTTTCTTT.